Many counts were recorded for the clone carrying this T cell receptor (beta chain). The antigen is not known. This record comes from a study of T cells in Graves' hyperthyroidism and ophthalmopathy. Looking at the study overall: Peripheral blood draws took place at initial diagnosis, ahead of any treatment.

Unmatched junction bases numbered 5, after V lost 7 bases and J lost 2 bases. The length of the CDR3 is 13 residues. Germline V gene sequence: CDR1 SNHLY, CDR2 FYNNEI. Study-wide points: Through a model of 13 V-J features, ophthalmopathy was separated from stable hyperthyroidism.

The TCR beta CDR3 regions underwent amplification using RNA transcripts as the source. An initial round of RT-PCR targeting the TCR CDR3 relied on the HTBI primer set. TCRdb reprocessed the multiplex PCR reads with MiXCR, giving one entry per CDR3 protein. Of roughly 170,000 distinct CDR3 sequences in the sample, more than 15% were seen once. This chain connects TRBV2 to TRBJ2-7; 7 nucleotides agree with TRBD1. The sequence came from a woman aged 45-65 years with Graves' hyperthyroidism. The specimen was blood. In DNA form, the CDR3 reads TGTGCCAGCAAGGGGGACAGCCCCTACGAGCAGTACTTC. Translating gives CASKGDSPYEQYF.